These T cell receptor beta chains were read from a single sample in a study of cytomegalovirus exposure and HLA in healthy donors. The table came from immunoSEQ multiplex PCR; TCRdb's copy has only in-frame clones and leaves some out. Of more than 130,000 clones detected, under 80% appear once; the ten largest clones hold 2.8%. The sequenced sample was PBMCs. The receptors shown here come from a male donor in good health and CMV-seronegative. The CDR3 runs from the conserved cysteine through the conserved F or W. Each record gives: clone size, J gene, D gene, V gene, CDR3 DNA, CDR3 protein. A D gene is named only where the DNA matches it firmly. Size is omitted from some rows. Given values are once, few, many or a class for expanded clones.

- TRBJ2-7 TRBD2 TRBV12-5 TGTGCTAGTGCCCTTAGCGGGGGGGTTTACGAGCAGTACTTC CASALSGGVYEQYF
- TRBJ2-2 - TRBV5-6 TGTGCCAGCAGCTTGGTCAGAAACACGAACACCGGGGAGCTGTTTTTT CASSLVRNTNTGELFF
few TRBJ1-1 - TRBV30 TGTGCCTGGAGTGGCTCTCGGGGGTTCACTGAAGCTTTCTTT CAWSGSRGFTEAFF
few TRBJ2-7 TRBD2 TRBV5-8 TGTGCCAGCAGCTGGACTAGCGGGAGCAGCTCATCGGGAGAGCAGTACTTC CASSWTSGSSSSGEQYF
- TRBJ1-2 - TRBV6-5 TGTGCCAGCAGTTACACCGGGACACATAGCTATGGCTACACCTTC CASSYTGTHSYGYTF
- TRBJ1-2 TRBD1 TRBV19 TGTGCCAGTAGTCTTTCAGGGGGTGGCTACACCTTC CASSLSGGGYTF
few TRBJ1-2 - TRBV14 TGTGCCAGCAGCCAAGATTTATCGGGATTGGGAGGCTACACCTTC CASSQDLSGLGGYTF
few TRBJ2-7 - TRBV10-3 TGTGCCATCATGCGGGACAGAAGTACCTACGAGCAGTACTTC CAIMRDRSTYEQYF
- TRBJ2-7 TRBD1 TRBV5-4 TGTGCCAGCAGCATGACCCGGGACAGTTCCTACGAGCAGTACTTC CASSMTRDSSYEQYF
- TRBJ2-7 TRBD1 TRBV5-4 TGTGCCAGCAGCTCGCCGACAGGGGGGTACGAGCAGTACTTC CASSSPTGGYEQYF
- TRBJ2-5 - TRBV30 TGTGCCTGGACCGACAGCCTTAGGGGAGAGACCCAGTACTTC CAWTDSLRGETQYF
- TRBJ1-1 TRBD1 TRBV5-4 TGTGCCAGCAGCCCCCCACAGGGGATGAGCACTGAAGCTTTCTTT CASSPPQGMSTEAFF
- TRBJ2-1 TRBD2 TRBV4-1 TGCGCCAGCAGCCACCTACTAGCGGGAGCTAAGAATGAGCAGTTCTTC CASSHLLAGAKNEQFF
- TRBJ2-1 TRBD2 TRBV13 TGTGCCAGCAGCCCCCGCGGGAGGCTCCCCGAGCAGTTCTTC CASSPRGRLPEQFF
- TRBJ1-2 TRBD1 TRBV7-9 TGTGCCAGCAGCACGCCTAGGGGGCTTGGCTATGGCTACACCTTC CASSTPRGLGYGYTF
once TRBJ2-3 TRBD1 TRBV2 TGTGCCAGCAGTGAAGCGCCGGGACAGGGTCGAAATACGCAGTATTTT CASSEAPGQGRNTQYF
- TRBJ2-6 - TRBV18 TGTGCCAGCTCACCACGTTCGGTCCCAGGAGCCAACGTCCTGACTTTC CASSPRSVPGANVLTF
- TRBJ1-3 - TRBV7-2 TGTGCCAGCAGCTCCCGGGGCTCTGGAAACACCATATATTTT CASSSRGSGNTIYF
- TRBJ1-1 TRBD1 TRBV29-1 TGCAGCGTTTCCGGGACAGACGGTGAAGCTTTCTTT CSVSGTDGEAFF
few TRBJ2-3 - TRBV7-2 TGTGCCAGCAGCTTCTTTCCCCTAGGCGGGATAGCGAAGGATACGCAGTATTTT CASSFFPLGGIAKDTQYF
- TRBJ1-2 TRBD1 TRBV6-5 TGTGCCAGCAGTAGACAGGGGAAATCAGGCTACACCTTC CASSRQGKSGYTF
- TRBJ2-3 - TRBV5-1 TGCGCCAGCAGCTCCACAAGCACAGATACGCAGTATTTT CASSSTSTDTQYF
- TRBJ1-3 - TRBV30 TGTGCCTGGAGTGTGGGCAACTCTGGAAACACCATATATTTT CAWSVGNSGNTIYF
- TRBJ2-7 - TRBV19 TGTGCCAGTAGTATAGGTCCAGGGTCCGAGCAGTACTTC CASSIGPGSEQYF
- TRBJ2-7 TRBD2 TRBV11-2 TGTGCCAGCAGCCGTCCCCCGGGACTACACTCCTACGAGCAGTACTTC CASSRPPGLHSYEQYF
- TRBJ1-2 - TRBV18 TGTGCCAGCTCACCACCGCCGGCAGGGCGGTATGGCTACACCTTC CASSPPPAGRYGYTF
- TRBJ1-3 - TRBV10-1 TGCGCCAGCAGTGCAGGGCACTCTGGAAACACCATATATTTT CASSAGHSGNTIYF
- TRBJ2-1 - TRBV27 TGTGCCAGCAGTTTATCTAGTCCCCGGGGGAACAATGAGCAGTTCTTC CASSLSSPRGNNEQFF
few TRBJ2-7 TRBD2 TRBV13 TGTGCCAGCAGCATCGCTAGCGGGGGATACGAGCAGTACTTC CASSIASGGYEQYF
- TRBJ2-7 - TRBV7-2 TGTGCCAGCAGCTTACGGCCGGAGTCCTACGAGCAGTACTTC CASSLRPESYEQYF
once TRBJ2-7 TRBD2 TRBV18 TGTGCAACCAGCGGGGGCTCCTACGAGCAGTACTTC CATSGGSYEQYF
- TRBJ2-2 - TRBV11-2 TGTGCCAGCAGCTTTGTGGAGACCGGGGAGCTGTTTTTT CASSFVETGELFF
- TRBJ1-4 TRBD1 TRBV7-6 TGTGCCAGCAGCTTAGGACAGGGAAGAGAAAAACTGTTTTTT CASSLGQGREKLFF
once TRBJ2-3 - TRBV7-3 TGTGCCAGCAGCCTCCGGGGACTTAACACAGATACGCAGTATTTT CASSLRGLNTDTQYF
once TRBJ1-4 - TRBV18 TGTGCCAGCTCACCGGAGTCAGCGGGGGTCGGAGAAAAACTGTTTTTT CASSPESAGVGEKLFF
- TRBJ1-5 - TRBV6-6 TGTGCCAGCAGTTACTTTAGAGACAATCAGCCCCAGCATTTT CASSYFRDNQPQHF
- TRBJ2-1 - TRBV2 TGTGCCAGCAGTGAAGGCGGGGACCCTTGGAATGAGCAGTTCTTC CASSEGGDPWNEQFF
- TRBJ1-1 TRBD1 TRBV7-6 TGTGCCAGCAGCTTACCAGGGGGCAGTGAAGCTTTCTTT CASSLPGGSEAFF
- TRBJ2-2 - TRBV10-1 TGCGCCAGCAGCCTCCAACAGTGGACCGGGGAGCTGTTTTTT CASSLQQWTGELFF
- TRBJ2-1 - TRBV7-3 TGTGCCAGCAGCTCCTCGGGAATCGACAATGAGCAGTTCTTC CASSSSGIDNEQFF
- TRBJ2-3 TRBD1 TRBV4-2 TGTGCCAGCAGCGTACCACAGGGGGTCAGGACAGATACGCAGTATTTT CASSVPQGVRTDTQYF
- TRBJ1-5 - TRBV5-8 TGTGCCAGCAGCAGCTTAGCAGGGATCAATCAGCCCCAGCATTTT CASSSLAGINQPQHF
- TRBJ2-3 TRBD1 TRBV5-1 TGCGCCAGCAGCGCCAGACAGGGGAGCACAGATACGCAGTATTTT CASSARQGSTDTQYF
- TRBJ2-3 TRBD2 TRBV7-3 TGTGCCAGCAGCCAACCAGGGTTAGCGGGTAACGCAGATACGCAGTATTTT CASSQPGLAGNADTQYF
- TRBJ2-7 - TRBV13 TGTGCCAGCAGCTTACTCGGTTCCGAGCAGTACTTC CASSLLGSEQYF
- TRBJ2-1 - TRBV7-7 TGTGCTAGCAGCTGGGGGGTGGGGGTGAATGAGCAGTTCTTC CASSWGVGVNEQFF
- TRBJ2-3 - TRBV5-1 TGCGCCAGCAGCTTGAGGGGGGGTAGAGATACGCAGTATTTT CASSLRGGRDTQYF
- TRBJ2-7 - TRBV5-1 TGCGCCAGCAGCTTGGGGGGGAGGATAACCTACGAGCAGTACTTC CASSLGGRITYEQYF
few TRBJ2-1 TRBD1 TRBV6-5 TGTGCCAGCAGTCCGGGACAGGGAGGGAATGAGCAGTTCTTC CASSPGQGGNEQFF
- TRBJ1-5 TRBD1 TRBV30 TGTGCCTGGAGGGGACAGGGGCATCAGCCCCAGCATTTT CAWRGQGHQPQHF
- TRBJ1-1 - TRBV19 TGTGCCAGTAGGAAGGAACAGTTCACTGAAGCTTTCTTT CASRKEQFTEAFF